These T cell receptor beta chains were read from a single sample in a study of T cells in Graves' hyperthyroidism and ophthalmopathy. TCRdb processed the multiplex PCR reads anew with MiXCR; each CDR3 protein has one entry. The table includes about 770,000 distinct CDR3 sequences, roughly a sixth detected once. The sequencing sample was made of blood. The source of these receptors is a woman aged 50 to 60 with Graves' hyperthyroidism that later progressed to Graves' ophthalmopathy. Both conserved end residues are part of each CDR3.

j_call v_call cdr3_aa
TRBJ2-7 TRBV20-1 CSALTYEQYF
TRBJ1-2 TRBV20-1 CSAEQAGGNYGYTF
TRBJ1-4 TRBV5-5 CASSWRTGRLATNEKLFF
TRBJ2-1 TRBV5-1 CASSLRQGPSYEQFF
TRBJ2-1 TRBV9 CASSVWGMDEQFF
TRBJ2-7 TRBV4-2 CASSQGPRAGEQYF
TRBJ2-3 TRBV5-1 CASSLVTGTVTDTQYF
TRBJ1-1 TRBV14 CASSRRTGTGNTEAFF
TRBJ1-1 TRBV19 CASSIIEGGLNTEAFF
TRBJ1-1 TRBV5-1 CASAPSGAPNTEAFF
TRBJ2-7 TRBV20-1 CSAGRWVGGSYEQYF
TRBJ2-5 TRBV5-5 CASSLYRGQGGSETQYF
TRBJ1-4 TRBV30 CAWSTRERDEKLFF
TRBJ2-5 TRBV20-1 CSARSETGIKTQYF
TRBJ2-7 TRBV27 CASSRTDSYEQYF
TRBJ2-1 TRBV18 CASSPGTRLSSYNEQFF
TRBJ1-2 TRBV19 CAGNSGGYTF
TRBJ1-4 TRBV4-1 CASSQVGGADEKLFF
TRBJ1-5 TRBV20-1 CSARARFGQPQHF
TRBJ1-1 TRBV7-3 CASSLLDYTEAFF
TRBJ1-1 TRBV15 CATSPGHRNTEAFF
TRBJ2-7 TRBV5-8 CAGSLTGHGTYEQYF
TRBJ2-3 TRBV5-5 CASRDRGPSTDTQYF
TRBJ1-4 TRBV7-9 CASSLNEEKLFF
TRBJ1-4 TRBV7-2 CASSQTPGTEKLFF
TRBJ2-1 TRBV5-1 CASSSDQTQNEQFF
TRBJ1-1 TRBV6-1 CASSDSGNMNTEAFF
TRBJ2-6 TRBV2 CATQRDRGLSGANVLTF
TRBJ2-3 TRBV4-1 CASSQAPAGAQDTQYF
TRBJ2-3 TRBV6-2/TRBV6-3 CASSYSKLAGEGRFDTQYF
TRBJ2-3 TRBV20-1 CSIAGGLRDTQYF
TRBJ2-1 TRBV29-1 CSVANGQSLRSYNEQFF
TRBJ1-5 TRBV10-3 CAISESSGRSNQPQHF